Shown below are 32 T cell receptor beta chains from a single sample sequenced in a study of T-cell reconstitution after alpha-beta-depleted transplantation in children. Preparing the TCRbeta library involved the use of unique molecular identifiers. MiXCR was run by TCRdb on the PCR reads, yielding one entry per CDR3 protein. The sample records around 52,000 distinct CDR3 sequences, 5.8% being singletons. Here the sequenced sample was PBMCs, mostly from graft donor cells, taken 60 days after TCRalphabeta/CD19-depleted stem cell transplant. The receptors shown here come from a female patient aged 2-10 years who had a stem cell transplant for aplastic anemia, so the T cells may come from the graft donor.

J is TRBJ1-3 and V is TRBV7-9; D remains unclear. Looked up from germline, CDR1 is SEHNR and CDR2 is FQNEAQ (reference sequence). This CDR3 comprises 12 residues. V was cut by 5 bases and J by 0 bases, with 2 bases left in between. For the CDR3, the DNA is TGTGCCAGCAGCCTCTCTGGAAACACCATATATTTT. Residues: CASSLSGNTIYF.

The gene calls are TRBV3-1 and TRBJ2-5; the match to TRBD2 covers 8 bases. The ends lost 2 bases at V and 6 bases at J; junction bases unmatched: 8. The CDR3 runs to 15 residues. CDR1 LGHDT and CDR2 YNNKEL come from the germline V gene (reference sequence). The CDR3 nucleotides read TGTGCCAGCAGCCAATCTCCAGCGGGAGAAAAGACCCAGTACTTC. Residues: CASSQSPAGEKTQYF.

The sample holds many counts of this clonotype. The genes are TRBV7-3 and TRBJ2-1, with 8 bases fitting TRBD2. CDR1 is SGHTA and CDR2 is FQGTGA in the germline V gene. The junction had 13 bases not matched to a gene; V was cut back by 1 base and J by 2 bases. This CDR3 has 19 amino acids. The CDR3 region is CASSLRPSLLAAPYNEQFF. CDR3 nucleotides: TGTGCCAGCAGCTTAAGACCTAGCCTACTAGCGGCACCCTACAATGAGCAGTTCTTC.

This clonotype was picked up many times. The chain joins TRBV2 to TRBJ2-7, with TRBD2 identical over 8 bases. Germline CDR1 SNHLY, CDR2 FYNNEI. With 3 bases clipped from V and 2 bases from J, the junction kept 9 bases outside the gene matches. The CDR3 extends over 16 amino acids. The DNA for the CDR3 is TGTGCCAGCAGTGAGCAGCTAGCGGGTTACACCTACGAGCAGTACTTC. Translating it yields CASSEQLAGYTYEQYF.

In its sample, this clonotype was seen many times. The CDR3 loop is CASSLGDYYNEQFF. The CDR3 bases are TGTGCCAGCAGTTTGGGGGACTACTACAATGAGCAGTTCTTC. The V gene is TRBV28, the J gene TRBJ2-1; 7 nucleotides align to TRBD2. This CDR3 comprises 14 residues. Germline assignment: CDR1 MDHEN and CDR2 SYDVKM. With V trimmed by 3 bases and J by 3 bases, 2 bases remained unmatched.

Ten or more counts support this clonotype. The chain links TRBV29-1 to TRBJ1-2; TRBD1 is a possible D gene (6 bases). The germline gives CDR1 SQVTM, CDR2 ANQGSEA. The V and J ends lost 7 bases and 0 bases respectively, with 18 bases between them. The CDR3 covers 15 residues. The CDR3 region is CSASPRDTSNYGYTF. CDR3 in DNA: TGCAGCGCCTCACCCCGGGACACCTCTAACTATGGCTACACCTTC.

This chain uses TRBV30 with TRBJ2-7, with D unclear. V dropped 0 bases and J dropped 6 bases, with 9 bases sitting between them. The germline CDR1 and CDR2 sequences are GTSNPN and SVGIG (reference sequence). The CDR3 covers 12 residues. The CDR3 reads CAWSVGFGEQYF. In nucleotides, the CDR3 is TGTGCCTGGAGTGTGGGGTTTGGCGAGCAGTACTTC. The full variable domain, completed using reference TRBV30 and TRBJ2-7, is SQTIHQWPATLVQPVGSPLSLECTVEGTSNPNLYWYRQAAGRGLQLLFYSVGIGQISSEVPQNLSASRPQDRQFILSSKKLLLSDSGFYLCAWSVGFGEQYFGPGTRLTVT.

There are many counts of this clonotype. V usage is TRBV6-5 and J usage is TRBJ2-5, with 9 bases identical to TRBD2. After removal of 0 bases from V and 5 bases from J, the junction contained 4 bases not matched to a gene. The V gene's germline CDR1 is MNHEY and CDR2 SVGAGI. This CDR3 comprises 15 residues. In nucleotides, the CDR3 is TGTGCCAGCAGTTACTCGCGACTAGCGGAGGAGACCCAGTACTTC. Amino acids: CASSYSRLAEETQYF.

The chain joins TRBV7-8 to TRBJ2-1; possible D gene TRBD1, 6 bases. Per germline, CDR1 SGHVS and CDR2 FQNEAQ. This CDR3 has 15 residues. With 7 bases removed from V and 0 bases from J, the gap between germline ends came to 13 bases. The CDR3 region is CASKPRGSSYNEQFF. The CDR3 DNA follows: TGTGCCAGCAAACCTAGGGGGTCCTCCTACAATGAGCAGTTCTTC.

This clonotype was seen at least ten times. The chain combines TRBV7-9 with TRBJ2-5; D is uncertain. The germline gives CDR1 SEHNR, CDR2 FQNEAQ (reference sequence). The CDR3 is made up of 11 amino acids. V was trimmed by 6 bases and J by 5 bases, leaving 7 bases between them. This CDR3 is CASRLSETQYF. The CDR3 coding sequence is TGTGCCAGCAGACTAAGCGAGACCCAGTACTTC.

This clonotype was counted many times. This rearrangement joins TRBV20-1 to TRBJ2-1; 9 nucleotides agree with TRBD1. The V gene's germline CDR1 is DFQATT and CDR2 SNEGSKA (reference sequence). The CDR3 contains 12 residues. V trimming: 6 bases; J trimming: 8 bases; junction bases outside the gene matches: 5. In DNA, the CDR3 is TGCAGTGCGCAACAGGGGGCGCATGAGCAGTTCTTC. Translated, it gives CSAQQGAHEQFF.

This clonotype appeared a few times. The V gene is TRBV7-9, the J gene TRBJ2-7; 9 nucleotides match TRBD1. Germline trimming cut 3 bases from V and 4 bases from J; bases unmatched to any gene: 10. The CDR3 runs to 16 residues. Per germline, CDR1 SEHNR and CDR2 FQNEAQ (reference sequence). The CDR3 nucleotides are TGTGCCAGCAGCTTTCGGTCCGGGACAGGGTTTTACGAGCAGTACGTC. Its translation: CASSFRSGTGFYEQYV.

This clonotype was detected many times. The V gene is TRBV7-8, the J gene TRBJ2-3; D not resolved. CDR3 length: 12 amino acids. Germline-derived CDR1 and CDR2 are SGHVS and FQNEAQ. The germline V and J ends were trimmed by 1 base and 5 bases, with 4 bases remaining between them. The chain's CDR3 is CASSLERDTQYF. CDR3 nucleotides: TGTGCCAGCAGCTTAGAGCGAGATACGCAGTATTTT.

The table lists this clonotype with many counts. The V and J genes are TRBV20-1 and TRBJ2-7; D gene unclear. The CDR3 totals 11 residues. Germline CDR1 and CDR2: DFQATT and SNEGSKA (reference sequence). The V gene lost 0 bases and the J gene lost 4 bases, with 4 bases spanning the gap. Here the CDR3 DNA reads TGCAGTGCTAGAGATCCATACGAGCAGTACTTC. Translating gives CSARDPYEQYF.

The table lists this clonotype with many counts. This chain links TRBV3-1 with TRBJ1-5; 7 bases map to TRBD1. Germline assignment: CDR1 LGHDT and CDR2 YNNKEL (reference sequence). CDR3 length: 14 amino acids. Unmatched junction bases numbered 2, after V lost 4 bases and J lost 2 bases. CDR3 region: CASSPTGGNQPQHF. CDR3 bases: TGTGCCAGCAGCCCTACAGGGGGCAATCAGCCCCAGCATTTT.

This clonotype was counted at least ten times. The chain recombines TRBV6-1 with TRBJ2-2, with 7 bases aligning to TRBD2. The ends lost 7 bases at V and 2 bases at J; junction bases unmatched: 10. CDR3 size: 16 residues. Germline CDR1 MNHNS, CDR2 SASEGT. CDR3 protein: CASILTGGLNTGELFF. DNA of the CDR3: TGTGCCAGCATCTTGACCGGGGGGTTAAACACCGGGGAGCTGTTTTTT.

The chain links TRBV11-2 to TRBJ1-4, with D possibly TRBD1 on 5 matching bases. V lost 5 bases and J 8 bases, leaving 15 bases between the germline ends. CDR1 SGHAT and CDR2 FQNNGV come from the germline V gene. The CDR3 covers 14 residues. Here the CDR3 reads CASSARWDGEKLFF. The DNA of the CDR3 is TGTGCCAGCAGCGCTAGATGGGACGGGGAAAAACTGTTTTTT.

This clonotype was found many times. The J gene is TRBJ1-4, the V gene TRBV18; D gene unclear. This CDR3 comprises 15 residues. Germline assignment: CDR1 KGHSH and CDR2 LQKENI. Trimming left V 2 bases short and J 7 bases short, with 14 bases between. The CDR3 sequence is CASSPKTTFGEKLFF. The CDR3, as DNA: TGTGCCAGCTCACCAAAGACGACGTTTGGTGAAAAACTGTTTTTT.

This clonotype was picked up many times. The rearrangement uses TRBV12-3 or TRBV12-4 and TRBJ2-1; unclear D gene. The length of the CDR3 is 12 residues. The germline V and J ends were trimmed by 5 bases and 2 bases, with 4 bases remaining between them. CDR3 region: CASSPPYNEQFF. The CDR3 nucleotides read TGTGCCAGCAGTCCCCCCTACAATGAGCAGTTCTTC.

This clonotype was observed at least ten times. The J gene is TRBJ2-1, the V gene TRBV24-1; TRBD2 agrees at 9 bases. CDR3 length equals 17 residues. Germline trimming cut 5 bases from V and 0 bases from J; bases unmatched to any gene: 7. The germline CDR1 and CDR2 sequences are KGHDR and SFDVKD. Here the CDR3 reads CATSGGRVSSSYNEQFF. CDR3 in DNA: TGTGCCACCAGTGGCGGGAGGGTTTCGAGCTCCTACAATGAGCAGTTCTTC.

The sample holds many counts of this clonotype. The J gene is TRBJ1-2, the V gene TRBV6-1; D is unresolved. Trimming removed 0 bases from V and 6 bases from J, with 8 bases in between. From germline, CDR1 is MNHNS and CDR2 SASEGT. This CDR3 spans 13 amino acids. The DNA for the CDR3 is TGTGCCAGCAGTGAAGCGCGGTACGATGGCTACACCTTC. Its translation: CASSEARYDGYTF.

The sample holds a few counts of this clonotype. The V and J genes are TRBV7-6 and TRBJ2-5; D perhaps matches TRBD1 (6 bases). The V end lost 5 bases, the J end lost 7 bases, and 14 bases lay between the germline ends. This CDR3 spans 13 amino acids. The germline gives CDR1 SGHVS, CDR2 FNYEAQ. CDR3 in amino acids: CASSLRGGPTQYF. CDR3 nucleotide sequence: TGTGCCAGCAGCCTCCGTGGGGGCCCGACCCAGTACTTC.

At least ten counts were recorded for this clonotype. This chain uses TRBV3-1 with TRBJ2-1, with D possibly being TRBD1 (5 bases). The CDR3 runs 13 residues. V was cut by 3 bases and J by 3 bases, with 6 bases left in between. Germline lookup yields CDR1 LGHDT and CDR2 YNNKEL (reference sequence). The CDR3 nucleotides read TGTGCCAGCAGCCATACAGGCTACAATGAGCAGTTCTTC. It is translated as CASSHTGYNEQFF.

This clonotype was counted many times. The chain uses TRBV7-6 and TRBJ2-7, with 7 bases fitting TRBD1. The CDR3 has 15 amino acids. V lost 0 bases and J lost 1; bases outside the gene matches: 3. The germline gives CDR1 SGHVS, CDR2 FNYEAQ. The chain's CDR3 is CASSLAWDSSYEQYF. CDR3 sequence (DNA): TGTGCCAGCAGCTTAGCTTGGGACAGTTCCTACGAGCAGTACTTC.

This sequence joins TRBV19 and TRBJ2-1; weak D call: TRBD2 (6 bases). Germline CDR1 LNHDA, CDR2 SQIVND (reference sequence). This CDR3 has 10 residues. Trimming removed 10 bases from V and 10 bases from J, with 11 bases in between. The CDR3 DNA reads as TGTGCCACCCGGGGGTGGGAGCAGTTCTTC. The encoded protein is CATRGWEQFF.

This clonotype was counted many times. The chain carries TRBV29-1 and TRBJ2-4; TRBD2 aligns across 7 bases. This CDR3 contains 11 residues. Trimming removed 8 bases from V and 7 bases from J; junction bases left unmatched: 5. Germline V lookup: CDR1 SQVTM, CDR2 ANQGSEA. CDR3 sequence (DNA): TGCAGCATGGGGGAGGGGAACATTCAGTACTTC. Amino acid sequence: CSMGEGNIQYF.

This chain links TRBV27 with TRBJ2-3; TRBD1 is a possible D gene (5 bases). The V gene's germline CDR1 is MNHEY and CDR2 SMNVEV (reference sequence). This CDR3 has 13 amino acids. V dropped 3 bases and J dropped 2 bases, with 6 bases sitting between them. The DNA for the CDR3 is TGTGCCAGCAGTTTGACAGCCACAGATACGCAGTATTTT. Residues: CASSLTATDTQYF.

This clonotype was observed at least ten times. This chain's CDR3 is CATRTGLGGDTQYF. As DNA, the CDR3 is TGTGCCACCCGAACAGGGTTGGGGGGAGATACGCAGTATTTT. The chain has TRBV24-1 and TRBJ2-3; TRBD1 or TRBD2 may be the D gene (6 bases each). The CDR3 runs to 14 residues. Trimming stripped 9 bases from V and 5 bases from J, with 17 bases between. In germline, CDR1 is KGHDR, CDR2 SFDVKD.

Here the CDR3 DNA reads TGTGCCAGCAGCTTAGAATTAGCGGGAGCACTCGAGCAGTACTTC. This translates into CASSLELAGALEQYF. The chain links TRBV11-2 to TRBJ2-7, with 9 bases matching TRBD2. CDR1 SGHAT and CDR2 FQNNGV come from the germline V gene. This CDR3 region has 15 residues. The V gene end was trimmed by 0 bases and the J gene end by 6 bases; junction bases not matched to a gene: 6.

There are many counts of this clonotype. V and J are TRBV20-1 and TRBJ2-1; D perhaps matches TRBD2 (6 bases). From germline, CDR1 is DFQATT and CDR2 SNEGSKA (reference sequence). CDR3 length: 15 residues. V was cut by 3 bases and J by 4 bases, with 16 bases left in between. CDR3 protein: CSASAPGEQYNEQFF. The CDR3 DNA reads as TGCAGTGCTAGCGCCCCGGGAGAACAGTACAATGAGCAGTTCTTC.

In this sample, this clonotype turned up many times. The gene calls are TRBV28 and TRBJ1-1; TRBD1 matches 7 bases. V trimming: 6 bases; J trimming: 5 bases; junction bases outside the gene matches: 6. The CDR3 contains 13 residues. CDR1 and CDR2 (germline): MDHEN, SYDVKM. CDR3 region: CASSDRVGTEAFF. The CDR3 bases are TGTGCCAGCAGCGACAGGGTGGGAACTGAAGCTTTCTTT. The full variable domain, completed using reference TRBV28 and TRBJ1-1, is DVKVTQSSRYLVKRTGEKVFLECVQDMDHENMFWYRQDPGLGLRLIYFSYDVKMKEKGDIPEGYSVSREKKERFSLILESASTNQTSMYLCASSDRVGTEAFFGQGTRLTVV.

The sample holds many counts of this clonotype. The V gene is TRBV12-3 or TRBV12-4, the J gene TRBJ1-1; maybe TRBD1 (5 bases). CDR3 length: 14 amino acids. V was clipped by 2 bases and J by 5 bases, with 12 bases between them. The CDR3: CASSLYSGITEAFF. Here the CDR3 DNA reads TGTGCCAGCAGTTTATATTCAGGGATTACTGAAGCTTTCTTT.